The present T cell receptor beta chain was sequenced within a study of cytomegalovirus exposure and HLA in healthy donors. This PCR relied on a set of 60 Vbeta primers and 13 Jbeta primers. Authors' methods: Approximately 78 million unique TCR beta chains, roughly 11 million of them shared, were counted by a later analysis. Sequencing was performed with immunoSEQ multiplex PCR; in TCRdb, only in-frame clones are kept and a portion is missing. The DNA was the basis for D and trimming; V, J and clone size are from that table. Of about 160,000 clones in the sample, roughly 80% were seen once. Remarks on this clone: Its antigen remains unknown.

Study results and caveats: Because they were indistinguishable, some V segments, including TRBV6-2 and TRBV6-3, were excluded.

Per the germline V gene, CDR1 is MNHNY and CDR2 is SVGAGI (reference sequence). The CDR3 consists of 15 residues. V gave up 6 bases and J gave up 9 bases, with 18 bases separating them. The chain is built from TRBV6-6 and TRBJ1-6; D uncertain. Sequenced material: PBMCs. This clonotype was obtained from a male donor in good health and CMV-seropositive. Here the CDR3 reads CASSPTPPRGSPLHF. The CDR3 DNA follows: TGTGCCAGCAGCCCTACCCCCCCCCGGGGTTCACCCCTCCACTTT.